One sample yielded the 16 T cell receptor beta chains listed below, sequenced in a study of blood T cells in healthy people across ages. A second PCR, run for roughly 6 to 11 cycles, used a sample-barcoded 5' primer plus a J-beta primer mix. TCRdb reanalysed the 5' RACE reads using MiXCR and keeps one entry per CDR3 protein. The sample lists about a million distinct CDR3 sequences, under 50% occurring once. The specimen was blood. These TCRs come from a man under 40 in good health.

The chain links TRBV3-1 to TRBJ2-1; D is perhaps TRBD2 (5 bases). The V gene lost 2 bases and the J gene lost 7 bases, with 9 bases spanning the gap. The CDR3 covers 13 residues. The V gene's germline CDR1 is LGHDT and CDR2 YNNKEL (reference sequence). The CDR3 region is CASSQRGINEQFF. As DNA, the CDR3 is TGTGCCAGCAGCCAACGGGGAATAAATGAGCAGTTCTTC.

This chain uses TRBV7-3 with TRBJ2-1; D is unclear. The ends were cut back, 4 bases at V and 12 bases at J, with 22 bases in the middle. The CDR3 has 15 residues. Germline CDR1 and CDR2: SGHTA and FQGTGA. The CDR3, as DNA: TGTGCCAGCAGCTCCATGCCCCTCAGGAGCGATGGGCAGTTCTTC. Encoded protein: CASSSMPLRSDGQFF.

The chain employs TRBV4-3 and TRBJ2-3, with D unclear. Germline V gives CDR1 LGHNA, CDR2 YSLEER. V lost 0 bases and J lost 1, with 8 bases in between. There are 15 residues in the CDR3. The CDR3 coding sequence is TGCGCCAGCAGCCAAGACTGGGAACGCACAGATACGCAGTATTTT. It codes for CASSQDWERTDTQYF.

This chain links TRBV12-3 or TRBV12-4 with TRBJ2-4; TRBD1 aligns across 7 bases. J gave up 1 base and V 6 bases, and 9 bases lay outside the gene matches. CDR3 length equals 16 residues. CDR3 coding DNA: TGTGCCAGCAGCCGTACAGGGGAAGGGGCCAAAAACATTCAGTACTTC. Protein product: CASSRTGEGAKNIQYF.

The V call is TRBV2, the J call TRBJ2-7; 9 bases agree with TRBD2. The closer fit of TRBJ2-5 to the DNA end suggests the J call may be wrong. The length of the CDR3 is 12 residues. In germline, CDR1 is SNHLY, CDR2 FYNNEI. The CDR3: CASKTSGQTQYF. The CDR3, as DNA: TGTGCCAGCAAGACTAGCGGACAGACCCAGTACTTC.

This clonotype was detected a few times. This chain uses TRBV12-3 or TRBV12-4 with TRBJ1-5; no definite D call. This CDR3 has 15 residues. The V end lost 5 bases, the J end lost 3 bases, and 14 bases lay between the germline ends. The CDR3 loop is CASSRGGSNNQPQHF. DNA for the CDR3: TGTGCCAGCAGTCGAGGCGGCAGTAACAATCAGCCCCAGCATTTT.

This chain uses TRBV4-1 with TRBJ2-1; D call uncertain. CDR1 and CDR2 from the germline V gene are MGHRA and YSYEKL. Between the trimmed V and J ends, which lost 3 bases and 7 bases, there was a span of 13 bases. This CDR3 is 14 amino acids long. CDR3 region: CASSQDALTNEQFF. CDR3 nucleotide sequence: TGCGCCAGCAGCCAGGATGCCTTGACAAATGAGCAGTTCTTC.

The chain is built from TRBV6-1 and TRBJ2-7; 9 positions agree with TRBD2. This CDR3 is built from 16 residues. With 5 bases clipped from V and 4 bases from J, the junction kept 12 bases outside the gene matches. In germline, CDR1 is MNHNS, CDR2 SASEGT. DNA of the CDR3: TGTGCCAGCAGTTTGACCGGGACTAGCATCGGATACGAGCAGTACTTC. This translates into CASSLTGTSIGYEQYF.

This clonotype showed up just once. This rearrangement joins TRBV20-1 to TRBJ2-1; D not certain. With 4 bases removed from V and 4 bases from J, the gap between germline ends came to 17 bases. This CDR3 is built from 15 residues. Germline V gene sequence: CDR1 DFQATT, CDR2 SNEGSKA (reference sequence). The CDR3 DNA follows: TGCAGTGCTAACCCGGCCCAACCAAATTACAATGAGCAGTTCTTC. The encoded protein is CSANPAQPNYNEQFF.

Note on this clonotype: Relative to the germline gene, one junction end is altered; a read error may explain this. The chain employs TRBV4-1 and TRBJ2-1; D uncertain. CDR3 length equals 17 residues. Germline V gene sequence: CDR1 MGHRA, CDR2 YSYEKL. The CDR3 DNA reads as TGCGCCAGCAGCCAAGATACGGCTGAACAACGGCACAATGAGCTGTTCTTC. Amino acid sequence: CASSQDTAEQRHNELFF.

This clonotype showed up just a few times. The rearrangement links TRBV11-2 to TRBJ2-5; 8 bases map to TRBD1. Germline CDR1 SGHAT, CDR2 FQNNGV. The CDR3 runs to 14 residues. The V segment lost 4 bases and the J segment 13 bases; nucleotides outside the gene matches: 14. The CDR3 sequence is CASSSGTGMAKTYF. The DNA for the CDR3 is TGTGCCAGCAGCTCGGGGACAGGAATGGCCAAGACGTACTTC.

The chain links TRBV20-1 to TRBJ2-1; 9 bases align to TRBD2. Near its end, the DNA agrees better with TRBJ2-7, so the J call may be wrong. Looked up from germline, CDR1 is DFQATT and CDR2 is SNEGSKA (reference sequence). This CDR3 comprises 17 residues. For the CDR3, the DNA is TGCAGTGCTAGAGGGGGCCGGGCGGGGGGGCCGTACAATGAGCAGTACTTC. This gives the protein CSARGGRAGGPYNEQYF.

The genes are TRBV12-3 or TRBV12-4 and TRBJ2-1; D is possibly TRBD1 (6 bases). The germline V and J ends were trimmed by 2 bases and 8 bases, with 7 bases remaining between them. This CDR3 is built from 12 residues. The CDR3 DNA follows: TGTGCCAGCAGTTTAAACAGGGATGAGCAGTTCTTC. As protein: CASSLNRDEQFF.

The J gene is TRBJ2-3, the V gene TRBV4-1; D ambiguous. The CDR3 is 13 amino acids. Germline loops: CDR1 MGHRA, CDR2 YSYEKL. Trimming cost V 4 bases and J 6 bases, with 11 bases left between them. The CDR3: CASSLVEVDTQYF. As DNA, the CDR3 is TGCGCCAGCAGCCTGGTCGAGGTTGATACGCAGTATTTT.

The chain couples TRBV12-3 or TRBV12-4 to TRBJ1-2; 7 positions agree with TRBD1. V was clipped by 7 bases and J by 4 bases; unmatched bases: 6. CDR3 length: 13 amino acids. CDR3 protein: CASNAGTAYGYTF. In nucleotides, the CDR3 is TGTGCCAGCAATGCCGGGACAGCCTATGGCTACACCTTC.

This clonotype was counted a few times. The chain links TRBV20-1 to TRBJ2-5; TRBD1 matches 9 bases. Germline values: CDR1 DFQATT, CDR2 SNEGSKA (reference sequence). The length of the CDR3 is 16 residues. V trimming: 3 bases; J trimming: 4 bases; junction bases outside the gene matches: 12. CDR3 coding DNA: TGCAGTGCTAGGTCGCAGGGGGACAGGGTCCCAGAGACCCAGTACTTC. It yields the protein CSARSQGDRVPETQYF.